There are a few counts of the clone carrying this TCR beta chain. Per germline, CDR1 SGDLS and CDR2 YYNGEE. V was pared by 3 bases and J by 5 bases, with 17 bases between. The CDR3 extends over 15 amino acids. Every bit of the isolated RNA underwent reverse transcription, so sequencing read expressed TCRB transcripts. The table came from immunoSEQ multiplex PCR; TCRdb's copy has only in-frame clones and leaves some out. This sample has hundreds of thousands of clones, with 14% found just once. The sample is drawn from a study of beta chain features in type 1 diabetes. The origin of this receptor is a young man in good health. The sequenced sample was central memory CD4+ T cells from blood. The chain joins TRBV9 to TRBJ1-2; D possibly corresponds to TRBD1 (5 bases). The CDR3 loop reads CASSARLGPGYGYTF. The CDR3 bases are TGTGCCAGCAGCGCGCGATTGGGGCCGGGATATGGCTACACCTTC.